This TCR beta chain was captured in a study of shared clonotypes between healthy human individuals. Details on this clone: Its antigen is not identified.

General study findings and limits: The study drew on few donors, limiting represented genetic and exposure-history diversity. The naive CD4 repertoires of a few donors were compared, and around 5.1% of clonotypes were shared.

The naive CD8 subset, CD45RO-negative cells positively selected for CCR7, excluded terminally differentiated effector memory CD45RA+ cells. Each of the donors was a healthy adult who was HIV-negative and had not had a recent acute infection or vaccination. Data came from immunoSEQ multiplex PCR; TCRdb stores just in-frame clones and leaves some out. The sample lists around 1,900,000 clones, roughly 93% occurring once. The V gene's germline CDR1 is LGHNA and CDR2 YNFKEQ. CDR3 size: 17 residues. With 0 bases removed from V and 2 bases from J, the gap between germline ends came to 16 bases. The sequence was collected from a man between 18 and 35 years old in good health. Some clones in this sample may be carry-over from other donors' samples. Sequenced input: naive CD8+ T cells from PBMCs. The J gene is TRBJ2-5, the V gene TRBV4-2; possibly TRBD1 or TRBD2 for D (5 bases each). CDR3 residues: CASSQDFLRGSQETQYF. The CDR3 DNA sequence: TGTGCCAGCAGCCAAGACTTCCTACGGGGCTCACAAGAGACCCAGTACTTC.